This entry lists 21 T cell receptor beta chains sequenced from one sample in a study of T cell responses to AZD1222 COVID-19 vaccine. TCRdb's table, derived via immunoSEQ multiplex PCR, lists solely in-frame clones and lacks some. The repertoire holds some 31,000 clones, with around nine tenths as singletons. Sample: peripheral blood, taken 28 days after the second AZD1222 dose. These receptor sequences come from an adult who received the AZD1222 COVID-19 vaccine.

The DNA for the CDR3 is TGCGCCAGCAGCCTCAAGACAGGGGGGGGAAACATTCAGTACTTC. This sequence encodes CASSLKTGGGNIQYF. V gene TRBV4-3 combines with J gene TRBJ2-4, with 9 bases lining up with TRBD1. The V gene's germline CDR1 is LGHNA and CDR2 YSLEER. The V and J ends lost 4 bases and 6 bases, in that order; junction bases with no gene match: 7. This CDR3 comprises 15 residues.

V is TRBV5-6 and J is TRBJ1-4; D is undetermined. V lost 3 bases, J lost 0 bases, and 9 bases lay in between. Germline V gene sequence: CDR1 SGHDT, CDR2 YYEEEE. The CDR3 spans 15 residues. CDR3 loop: CASSWLGPTNEKLFF. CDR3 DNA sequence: TGTGCCAGCAGCTGGCTGGGCCCAACTAATGAAAAACTGTTTTTT. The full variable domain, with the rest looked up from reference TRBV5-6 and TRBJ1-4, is DAGVTQSPTHLIKTRGQQVTLRCSPKSGHDTVSWYQQALGQGPQFIFQYYEEEERQRGNFPDRFSGHQFPNYSSELNVNALLLGDSALYLCASSWLGPTNEKLFFGSGTQLSVL.

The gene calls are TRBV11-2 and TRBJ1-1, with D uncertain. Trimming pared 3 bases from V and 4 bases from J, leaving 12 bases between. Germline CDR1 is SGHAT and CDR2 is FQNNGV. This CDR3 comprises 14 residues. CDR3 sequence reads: CASSFGEGRTEAFF. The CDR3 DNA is TGTGCCAGCAGCTTTGGCGAGGGCCGCACTGAAGCTTTCTTT.

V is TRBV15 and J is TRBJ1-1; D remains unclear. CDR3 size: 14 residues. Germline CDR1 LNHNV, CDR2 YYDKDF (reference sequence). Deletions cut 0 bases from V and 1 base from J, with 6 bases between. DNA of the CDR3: TGTGCCACCAGCAGAGATCTCCGGAACACTGAAGCTTTCTTT. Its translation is CATSRDLRNTEAFF.

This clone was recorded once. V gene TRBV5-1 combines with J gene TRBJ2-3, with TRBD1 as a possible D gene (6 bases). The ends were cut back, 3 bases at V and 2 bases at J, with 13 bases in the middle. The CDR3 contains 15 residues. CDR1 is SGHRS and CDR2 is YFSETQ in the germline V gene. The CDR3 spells CASSWGTPHTDTQYF. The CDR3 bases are TGCGCCAGCAGCTGGGGGACACCCCACACAGATACGCAGTATTTT.

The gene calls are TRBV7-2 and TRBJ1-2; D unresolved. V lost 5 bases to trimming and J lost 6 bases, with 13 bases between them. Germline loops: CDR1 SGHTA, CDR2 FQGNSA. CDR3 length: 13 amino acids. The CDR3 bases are TGTGCCAGCAGCCGTAGTGGTGGGGATGGCTACACCTTC. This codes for CASSRSGGDGYTF.

The DNA of the CDR3 is TGCGCCAGCAGCTTGTACGTTGGGGGCCTTAGCTCCTACGAGCAGTACTTC. It specifies CASSLYVGGLSSYEQYF. The J gene is TRBJ2-7, the V gene TRBV5-1; TRBD1 is a possible D gene (6 bases). Trimming removed 1 base from V and 0 bases from J, with 17 bases in between. Germline CDR1 reads SGHRS; CDR2 reads YFSETQ. This CDR3 spans 17 amino acids.

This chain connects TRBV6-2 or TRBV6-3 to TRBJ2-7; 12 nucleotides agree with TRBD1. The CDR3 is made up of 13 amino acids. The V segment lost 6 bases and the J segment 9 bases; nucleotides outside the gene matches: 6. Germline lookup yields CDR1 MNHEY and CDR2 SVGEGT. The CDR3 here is CASSKGQGARQYF. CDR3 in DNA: TGTGCCAGCAGCAAGGGACAGGGGGCGAGGCAGTACTTC.

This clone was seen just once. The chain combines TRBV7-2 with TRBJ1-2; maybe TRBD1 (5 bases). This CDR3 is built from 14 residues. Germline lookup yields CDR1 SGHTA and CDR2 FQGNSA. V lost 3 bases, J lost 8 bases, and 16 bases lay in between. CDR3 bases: TGTGCCAGCAGCTTGACAGTTGGTGTTAGGGGCTACACCTTC. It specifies CASSLTVGVRGYTF.

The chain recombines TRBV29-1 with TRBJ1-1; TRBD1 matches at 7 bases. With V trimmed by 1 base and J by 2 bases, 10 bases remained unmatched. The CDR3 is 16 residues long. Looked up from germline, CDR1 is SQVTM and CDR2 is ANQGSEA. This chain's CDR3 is CSVEVAGGRDNTEAFF. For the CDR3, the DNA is TGCAGCGTTGAAGTCGCAGGGGGGCGAGATAACACTGAAGCTTTCTTT.

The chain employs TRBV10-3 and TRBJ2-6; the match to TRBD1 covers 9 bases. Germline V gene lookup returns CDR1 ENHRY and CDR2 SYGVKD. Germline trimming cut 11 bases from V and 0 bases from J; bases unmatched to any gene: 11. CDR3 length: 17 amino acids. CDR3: CAATPGQGSSGANVLTF. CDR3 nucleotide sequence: TGTGCCGCGACACCGGGACAGGGAAGCTCTGGGGCCAACGTCCTGACTTTC.

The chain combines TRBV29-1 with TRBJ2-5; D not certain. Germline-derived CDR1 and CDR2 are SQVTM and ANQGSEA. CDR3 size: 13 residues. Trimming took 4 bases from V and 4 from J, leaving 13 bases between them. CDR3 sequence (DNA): TGCAGCGTTGGGGTGTTGCTGGGAGAGACCCAGTACTTC. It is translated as CSVGVLLGETQYF.

DNA for the CDR3: TGTGCCAGCAGCTTGGGACAGGGCTCCTACAATGAGCAGTTCTTC. Protein: CASSLGQGSYNEQFF. The V gene is TRBV7-9, the J gene TRBJ2-1; 9 positions match TRBD1. Germline V gene lookup returns CDR1 SEHNR and CDR2 FQNEAQ (reference sequence). Unmatched junction bases numbered 0, after V lost 3 bases and J lost 0 bases. This CDR3 has 15 residues.

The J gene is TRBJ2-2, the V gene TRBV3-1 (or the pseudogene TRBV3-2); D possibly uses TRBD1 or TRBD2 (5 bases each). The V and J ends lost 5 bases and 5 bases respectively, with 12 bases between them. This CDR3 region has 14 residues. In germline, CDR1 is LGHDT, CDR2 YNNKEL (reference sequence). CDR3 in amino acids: CASSFGGSTGELFF. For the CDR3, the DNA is TGTGCCAGCAGCTTTGGGGGTTCTACCGGGGAGCTGTTTTTT.

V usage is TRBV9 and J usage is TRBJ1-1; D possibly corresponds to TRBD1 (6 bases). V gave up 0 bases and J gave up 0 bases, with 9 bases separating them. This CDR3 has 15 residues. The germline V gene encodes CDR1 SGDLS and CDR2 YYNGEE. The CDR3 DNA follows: TGTGCCAGCAGCGTAGGTGGGACAATGAACACTGAAGCTTTCTTT. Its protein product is CASSVGGTMNTEAFF.

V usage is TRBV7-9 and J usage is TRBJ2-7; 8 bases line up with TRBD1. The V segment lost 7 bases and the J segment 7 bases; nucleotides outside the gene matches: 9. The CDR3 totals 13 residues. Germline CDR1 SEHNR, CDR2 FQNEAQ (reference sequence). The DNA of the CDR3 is TGTGCCAGCAACGGACAGGGAACGGTAGAGCAGTACTTC. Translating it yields CASNGQGTVEQYF.

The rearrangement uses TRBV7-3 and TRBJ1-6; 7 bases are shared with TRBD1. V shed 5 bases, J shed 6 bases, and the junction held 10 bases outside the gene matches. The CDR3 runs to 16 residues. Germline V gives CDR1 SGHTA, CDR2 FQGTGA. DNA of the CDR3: TGTGCCAGCAGCCCCCACGCGACAGGGTCTAATTCACCCCTCCACTTT. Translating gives CASSPHATGSNSPLHF.

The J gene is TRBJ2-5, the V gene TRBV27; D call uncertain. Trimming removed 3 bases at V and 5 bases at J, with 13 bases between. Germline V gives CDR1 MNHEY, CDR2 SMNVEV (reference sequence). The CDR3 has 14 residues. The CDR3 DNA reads TGTGCCAGCAGTTTGTGGGCCACCGGGGAGACCCAGTACTTC. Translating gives CASSLWATGETQYF.

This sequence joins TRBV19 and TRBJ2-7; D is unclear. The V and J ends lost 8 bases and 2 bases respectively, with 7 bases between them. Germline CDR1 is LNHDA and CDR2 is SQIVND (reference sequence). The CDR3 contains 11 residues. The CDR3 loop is CASGDPYEQYF. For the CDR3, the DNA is TGTGCCAGTGGTGACCCCTACGAGCAGTACTTC.

The CDR3 sequence is CASSLSRGGLYEQYF. CDR3 bases: TGTGCCAGCAGCCTCAGCCGTGGAGGGCTATACGAGCAGTACTTC. The chain has TRBV4-2 and TRBJ2-7; D might be TRBD2 (6 bases). Germline assignment: CDR1 LGHNA and CDR2 YNFKEQ. V was pared by 4 bases and J by 4 bases, with 17 bases between. This CDR3 is built from 15 residues.

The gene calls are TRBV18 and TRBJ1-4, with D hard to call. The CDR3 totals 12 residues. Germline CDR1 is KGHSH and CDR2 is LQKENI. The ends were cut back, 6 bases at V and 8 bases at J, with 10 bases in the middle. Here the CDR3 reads CASSPDSEKLFF. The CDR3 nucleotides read TGTGCCAGCTCCCCCGACTCCGAAAAACTGTTTTTT. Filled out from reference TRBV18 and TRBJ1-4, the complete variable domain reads NAGVMQNPRHLVRRRGQEARLRCSPMKGHSHVYWYRQLPEEGLKFMVYLQKENIIDESGMPKERFSAEFPKEGPSILRIQQVVRGDSAAYFCASSPDSEKLFFGSGTQLSVL.